Listed here are 6 T cell receptor beta chains from one sample, sequenced in a study of CD8+ T cells in alopecia areata. RNA was isolated and reverse transcribed to cDNA, the sequencing template. The protocol was immunoSEQ multiplex PCR, while the TCRdb copy is restricted to in-frame clones and leaves out a portion. The data contain 79,000 or so clones, roughly 66% of them seen just once; the ten biggest clones take up around 24%. Regarding treatment: oral pan-JAK inhibitor, 5-10 mg twice daily. The sample in question was CD8+ T cells sorted from blood, obtained at week 24, from a patient treated with tofacitinib. These receptors came from a human donor with alopecia areata.

V usage is TRBV7-3 and J usage is TRBJ1-2; TRBD1 matches 8 bases. J lost 6 bases, V lost 5 bases, and 8 bases had no gene match. Germline values: CDR1 SGHTA, CDR2 FQGTGA. This CDR3 comprises 14 residues. The CDR3 reads CASSLQDREDGYTF. The CDR3 region has the DNA TGTGCCAGCAGCCTTCAGGACAGGGAGGATGGCTACACCTTC.

This clone was detected only a few times. The chain employs TRBV7-2 and TRBJ2-1, with D tentatively TRBD2 (6 bases). CDR1 and CDR2 from the germline V gene are SGHTA and FQGNSA. The length of the CDR3 is 13 residues. V dropped 1 base and J dropped 7 bases, with 8 bases sitting between them. This chain's CDR3 is CASSLVAGNEQFF. For the CDR3, the DNA is TGTGCCAGCAGCTTAGTTGCGGGGAATGAGCAGTTCTTC.

The CDR3 bases are TGTGCCAGCACCCGACAGGGGAGGACAGATACGCAGTATTTT. Protein: CASTRQGRTDTQYF. J is TRBJ2-3 and V is TRBV7-2; 8 positions match TRBD1. Germline CDR1 and CDR2: SGHTA and FQGNSA. This CDR3 is built from 14 residues. The trim removed 7 bases at V and 3 bases at J, leaving 6 bases unmatched.

The rearrangement joins TRBV4-3 to TRBJ1-1; a weak D match, TRBD1 (5 bases). With 0 bases removed from V and 4 bases from J, the gap between germline ends came to 9 bases. CDR1 and CDR2 (germline): LGHNA, YSLEER. The length of the CDR3 is 14 residues. The CDR3 reads CASSQDKRGTEAFF. The CDR3 coding sequence is TGCGCCAGCAGCCAAGATAAGAGGGGCACTGAAGCTTTCTTT.

This chain connects TRBV4-3 to TRBJ2-1; tentative D call: TRBD2 (6 bases). Germline lookup yields CDR1 LGHNA and CDR2 YSLEER. The CDR3 sequence is 17 residues long. The V gene lost 0 bases and the J gene lost 3 bases, with 15 bases spanning the gap. The CDR3 DNA reads as TGCGCCAGCAGCCAAGATGCGCTAGCGAACGTCTACAATGAGCAGTTCTTC. Amino acid sequence: CASSQDALANVYNEQFF.

V usage is TRBV28 and J usage is TRBJ1-1, with D unclear. Trimming took off 3 bases at V and 4 bases at J, with 9 bases between the two ends. CDR3 length: 13 amino acids. Germline loops: CDR1 MDHEN, CDR2 SYDVKM. The CDR3 loop is CASSFRGRTEAFF. The CDR3 nucleotides read TGTGCCAGCAGTTTCCGGGGTCGCACTGAAGCTTTCTTT.